This is a list of T cell receptor beta chains from one sample in a study of cytomegalovirus exposure and HLA in healthy donors. Using immunoSEQ multiplex PCR, the repertoire was profiled, and TCRdb retains in-frame clones only, with some absent. The table lists approximately 200,000 clones, around 79% of them singletons, with 1.5% to 2% in the top ten. Material for sequencing was PBMCs. The receptors derive from a man aged 18 to 30 in good health and CMV-seronegative. CDR3s include the opening cysteine and the closing phenylalanine or tryptophan. The order of the fields is J gene, clone size, V gene, D gene, CDR3 protein, CDR3 DNA. The D gene is left open where the match is weak. Expanded clones get a size class; other rows say once, few or many, or leave the size out.

TRBJ2-7,.,TRBV6-5,TRBD1,CASRVGQGAYEQYF,TGTGCCAGCAGGGTGGGACAGGGGGCCTACGAGCAGTACTTC
TRBJ2-7,.,TRBV30,TRBD1,CAWRGDRGYEQYF,TGTGCCTGGAGGGGGGACAGGGGTTACGAGCAGTACTTC
TRBJ1-1,.,TRBV12-5,.,CASGFRAGLDGAMENTEAFF,TGTGCTAGTGGTTTTAGGGCAGGGTTGGATGGGGCGATGGAGAACACTGAAGCTTTCTTT
TRBJ1-2,.,TRBV15,TRBD1,CATSSAENRGSGYTF,TGTGCCACCAGCAGCGCCGAAAACAGGGGCAGCGGCTACACCTTC
TRBJ1-4,.,TRBV27,.,CASSSGLLRREKLFF,TGTGCCAGCAGTTCGGGACTCCTTAGGCGGGAAAAACTGTTTTTT
TRBJ2-1,.,TRBV5-6,.,CASSLDLSSYNEQFF,TGTGCCAGCAGCTTGGATCTTAGCTCCTACAATGAGCAGTTCTTC
TRBJ2-1,.,TRBV10-2,TRBD2,CASQRSSGSYNEQFF,TGCGCCAGCCAGCGTTCTAGCGGCTCCTACAATGAGCAGTTCTTC
TRBJ2-3,.,TRBV7-9,TRBD2,CASSARGDHGDTQYF,TGTGCCAGCAGCGCCCGGGGGGACCATGGAGATACGCAGTATTTT
TRBJ2-1,.,TRBV15,TRBD2,CATSGSGVRQFF,TGTGCCACCAGCGGTAGCGGGGTGAGGCAGTTCTTC
TRBJ1-3,.,TRBV15,.,CATSREGEVRGGNTIYF,TGTGCCACCAGCAGAGAGGGGGAGGTGAGGGGTGGAAACACCATATATTTT
TRBJ2-7,.,TRBV5-1,.,CASSFETDRPSYEQYF,TGCGCCAGCAGCTTTGAAACAGACAGGCCCTCCTACGAGCAGTACTTC
TRBJ2-5,.,TRBV1,.,CTSSQDETSGGPCNQETQYF,TGCACCAGCAGCCAGGATGAGACTAGCGGGGGGCCATGCAACCAAGAGACCCAGTACTTC
TRBJ1-1,.,TRBV14,.,CASSQGGTEAFF,TGTGCCAGCAGCCAAGGCGGAACTGAAGCTTTCTTT
TRBJ2-1,.,TRBV7-9,.,CASSLPTTRDVSYNEQFF,TGTGCCAGCAGCTTACCCACTACGCGGGATGTATCCTACAATGAGCAGTTCTTC
TRBJ2-3,.,TRBV19,.,CASSIDTVTDTQYF,TGTGCCAGTAGTATTGACACCGTGACAGATACGCAGTATTTT
TRBJ2-7,.,TRBV2,.,CASGKQGNEQYF,TGTGCCAGCGGTAAACAGGGTAACGAGCAGTACTTC
TRBJ2-7,.,TRBV5-6,.,CASSPPGDGYEQYF,TGTGCCAGCAGCCCGCCGGGAGACGGATACGAGCAGTACTTC
TRBJ1-6,few,TRBV4-2,.,CASSHVNSPLHF,TGTGCCAGCAGCCACGTTAATTCACCCCTCCACTTT
TRBJ1-4,few,TRBV2,TRBD1,CASSETAQGAGNEKLFF,TGTGCCAGCAGTGAAACTGCTCAGGGGGCGGGTAATGAAAAACTGTTTTTT
TRBJ2-3,.,TRBV5-1,TRBD2,CASSPSGETDTQYF,TGCGCCAGCAGCCCCAGCGGGGAGACAGATACGCAGTATTTT
TRBJ2-1,.,TRBV5-1,.,CASSLASASEQFF,TGCGCCAGCAGCTTGGCCTCTGCTAGTGAGCAGTTCTTC
TRBJ2-2,once,TRBV19,TRBD1,CATDRGGVVGELFF,TGTGCCACCGACAGGGGAGGTGTTGTCGGGGAGCTGTTTTTT
TRBJ2-7,.,TRBV2,TRBD1,CASRLDRGPYEQYF,TGTGCCAGCAGGCTGGACAGGGGGCCGTACGAGCAGTACTTC
TRBJ1-1,.,TRBV6-1,TRBD1,CASSEKGRGRNTEAFF,TGTGCCAGCAGTGAGAAGGGCAGGGGGCGGAACACTGAAGCTTTCTTT
TRBJ2-2,.,TRBV6-6,TRBD1,CASRGPDTGELFF,TGTGCCTCCAGGGGGCCGGACACCGGGGAGCTGTTTTTT
TRBJ1-2,.,TRBV7-9,.,CASSLALGQTYGYTF,TGTGCCAGCAGCTTAGCGCTGGGGCAGACTTATGGCTACACCTTC
TRBJ1-5,.,TRBV18,.,CASSVEFDQPQHF,TGTGCCAGCTCAGTGGAGTTCGATCAGCCCCAGCATTTT
TRBJ1-5,.,TRBV19,TRBD1,CASSPSGTGNQPQHF,TGTGCCAGTAGTCCCTCCGGGACAGGGAATCAGCCCCAGCATTTT
TRBJ2-3,few,TRBV18,TRBD2,CASSRTSGTPSSTDTQYF,TGTGCCAGCTCCCGGACTAGCGGGACTCCTTCTAGCACAGATACGCAGTATTTT
TRBJ2-7,few,TRBV7-9,.,CASSLAGQYEQYF,TGTGCCAGCAGCTTGGCGGGACAGTACGAGCAGTACTTC
TRBJ2-1,once,TRBV7-2,.,CASSPDQGSNEQFF,TGTGCCAGCAGCCCCGACCAGGGGAGCAATGAGCAGTTCTTC
TRBJ2-1,.,TRBV5-1,TRBD2,CASSSGLESSYNEQFF,TGCGCCAGCAGCTCGGGACTAGAGAGCTCCTACAATGAGCAGTTCTTC
TRBJ2-5,.,TRBV5-4,TRBD1,CASSFDREETQYF,TGTGCCAGCAGCTTCGACAGGGAAGAGACCCAGTACTTC
TRBJ1-5,.,TRBV28,TRBD1,CASSSTGSQHF,TGTGCCAGCAGTTCGACAGGGTCCCAGCATTTT
TRBJ2-7,.,TRBV10-3,.,CAISESTGFEQYF,TGTGCCATCAGTGAGTCGACGGGGTTCGAGCAGTACTTC
TRBJ2-5,.,TRBV11-3,.,CASSLSPTGLQETQYF,TGTGCCAGCAGCTTATCTCCGACAGGCCTCCAAGAGACCCAGTACTTC
TRBJ2-5,.,TRBV27,.,CASRRSAEETQYF,TGTGCCAGCAGGCGTTCGGCGGAAGAGACCCAGTACTTC